A selection of T cell receptor beta chains follows, all from one sample in a study of T cell responses to AZD1222 COVID-19 vaccine. TCRdb keeps only in-frame clones here, not all; method: immunoSEQ multiplex PCR. The sample shows around 130,000 clones, more than 85% of them seen only once. The specimen comprised peripheral blood, sampled on day 0 of AZD1222 vaccination. All receptors derive from an adult in good health. Both conserved end residues are part of each CDR3. D genes are given only for firm matches.

d_call j_call v_call cdr3_aa
. TRBJ2-6 TRBV5-4 CASSLSSGANVLTF
TRBD1 TRBJ1-2 TRBV10-2 CASSGGQGGYGYTF
. TRBJ2-7 TRBV29-1 CSVGRTEWDEQYF
. TRBJ1-4 TRBV6-6 CASSYSNEKLFF
. TRBJ1-1 TRBV18 CASSLSQSGVDAFF
TRBD2 TRBJ2-7 TRBV2 CASKEGLASSYEQYF
. TRBJ1-6 TRBV5-1 CASSSGARGTYNSPLHF
TRBD1 TRBJ1-5 TRBV28 CASSSQGQGSNQPQHF
. TRBJ1-2 TRBV12-3/TRBV12-4 CASSFEGLGGYTF
. TRBJ2-5 TRBV14 CASSQAGNQGTQYF
. TRBJ2-3 TRBV4-1 CASKDVSTDTQYF
TRBD1 TRBJ1-5 TRBV7-2 CASSPQLRTGPYSNQPQHF
. TRBJ2-1 TRBV28 CASSSSSGEQFF
. TRBJ1-1 TRBV2 CASSEFRGDTEAFF
TRBD2 TRBJ2-7 TRBV10-2 CASRGGRSSYEQYF
. TRBJ2-2 TRBV6-5 CASRSYPGELFF
TRBD1 TRBJ1-5 TRBV5-8 CASSAYRGSNQPQHF
. TRBJ2-3 TRBV19 CASSGERGTDTQYF
TRBD1 TRBJ1-1 TRBV11-1 CASSRGQGGNTEAFF
. TRBJ1-5 TRBV18 CASSPSNQPQHF
. TRBJ1-2 TRBV29-1 CSVLDSFGYTF
. TRBJ1-4 TRBV6-5 CASTHLMGRNEKLFF
. TRBJ1-1 TRBV6-6 CASSYDLGDNLAFF
. TRBJ2-2 TRBV11-2 CASSLVQGSGELFF